This is a list of T cell receptor beta chains from one sample in a study of cytomegalovirus exposure and HLA in healthy donors. Clones were read by immunoSEQ multiplex PCR, and TCRdb kept only the in-frame ones, dropping some. The sample contains about 180,000 clones, about 85% of which appear only once. Sequenced input: PBMCs. Source of these receptors: a girl aged 10 to 17 in good health and CMV-seropositive. Both conserved end residues are part of each CDR3. A D gene is named only where the DNA matches it firmly. A row's size may be missing; if present it is once, few, many or a size class.

V,D,J,size,CDR3,DNA
TRBV5-1,-,TRBJ2-1,-,CASSHGRASSYNEQFF,TGCGCCAGCAGCCACGGGCGGGCTAGCTCCTACAATGAGCAGTTCTTC
TRBV19,-,TRBJ1-5,-,CASSMDGGISNQPQHF,TGTGCCAGTAGTATGGATGGAGGTATCAGCAATCAGCCCCAGCATTTT
TRBV10-3,-,TRBJ1-6,-,CAISGGPNSPLHF,TGTGCCATCAGCGGAGGACCTAATTCACCCCTCCACTTT
TRBV7-7,TRBD2,TRBJ2-1,-,CASSVGTSGKNEQFF,TGTGCTAGCAGCGTCGGGACTAGCGGGAAAAATGAGCAGTTCTTC
TRBV6-1,TRBD2,TRBJ2-7,-,CASRLAGTSYEQYF,TGTGCCAGCAGATTAGCGGGGACCTCCTACGAGCAGTACTTC
TRBV19,-,TRBJ1-5,-,CASSIGLYSNQPQHF,TGTGCCAGTAGTATAGGGCTTTATAGCAATCAGCCCCAGCATTTT
TRBV11-2,TRBD2,TRBJ2-5,-,CASSPGGRETQYF,TGTGCCAGCAGCCCAGGCGGGAGAGAGACCCAGTACTTC
TRBV29-1,TRBD2,TRBJ2-7,few,CSVVSRLAGYEQYF,TGCAGCGTTGTCTCCCGACTAGCGGGCTACGAGCAGTACTTC
TRBV10-3,-,TRBJ2-5,-,CAISESPPRQETQYF,TGTGCCATCAGTGAAAGCCCCCCGAGGCAAGAGACCCAGTACTTC
TRBV5-1,-,TRBJ2-5,-,CASSLESLGTQYF,TGCGCCAGCAGCTTGGAGAGCCTTGGGACCCAGTACTTC
TRBV2,-,TRBJ2-7,-,CASSETQGYEQYF,TGTGCCAGCAGTGAAACTCAGGGCTACGAGCAGTACTTC
TRBV7-2,-,TRBJ2-5,few,CASSSGSRGETQYF,TGTGCCAGCAGCTCAGGGAGCCGGGGGGAGACCCAGTACTTC
TRBV6-1,TRBD2,TRBJ2-1,-,CASSEYGASGLYNEQFF,TGTGCCAGCAGTGAATACGGGGCTAGCGGGTTATACAATGAGCAGTTCTTC
TRBV21-1,-,TRBJ2-7,-,CASSKGQGLSYEQYF,TGTGCCAGCAGCAAAGGGCAGGGCCTTTCCTACGAGCAGTACTTC
TRBV5-6,-,TRBJ2-7,-,CASSLEAGTYEQYF,TGTGCCAGCAGCTTGGAGGCAGGAACCTACGAGCAGTACTTC
TRBV18,-,TRBJ1-2,few,CASSQSTAFGANYGYTF,TGTGCCAGCTCACAGTCAACCGCGTTCGGAGCTAACTATGGCTACACCTTC
TRBV19,-,TRBJ1-1,-,CASTSRGGVNTEAFF,TGTGCCAGTACATCGAGGGGAGGTGTGAACACTGAAGCTTTCTTT
TRBV5-6,-,TRBJ2-1,-,CASSLQINEQFF,TGTGCCAGCAGCTTGCAGATCAATGAGCAGTTCTTC
TRBV15,-,TRBJ1-4,-,CATSSIEEKLFF,TGTGCCACCAGCTCTATAGAAGAAAAACTGTTTTTT
TRBV11-2,TRBD2,TRBJ2-7,few,CASSPGLAGRVQYF,TGTGCCAGCAGCCCCGGACTAGCGGGACGTGTGCAGTACTTC
TRBV2,TRBD1,TRBJ1-1,few,CASRDRGFLNTEAFF,TGTGCCAGCAGAGACAGGGGATTCCTGAACACTGAAGCTTTCTTT
TRBV29-1,-,TRBJ1-1,-,CSGETGMNTEAFF,TGCAGCGGTGAAACAGGGATGAACACTGAAGCTTTCTTT
TRBV25-1,TRBD2,TRBJ2-7,once,CASSELGLAGGYEQYF,TGTGCCAGCAGTGAATTAGGATTAGCGGGAGGATACGAGCAGTACTTC
TRBV7-9,TRBD2,TRBJ2-1,-,CASSSLVASGGYNEQFF,TGTGCCAGCAGCTCATTGGTAGCTAGCGGGGGGTACAATGAGCAGTTCTTC
TRBV7-6,TRBD2,TRBJ2-1,-,CASSLGGGTHNEQFF,TGTGCCAGCAGCTTAGGGGGGGGTACCCACAATGAGCAGTTCTTC
TRBV30,-,TRBJ1-1,-,CAWKGQMNTEAFF,TGTGCCTGGAAAGGACAGATGAACACTGAAGCTTTCTTT
TRBV19,-,TRBJ2-7,once,CASRIKGSYSYEQYF,TGTGCCAGTAGGATTAAGGGGTCCTACTCCTACGAGCAGTACTTC
TRBV6-1,TRBD2,TRBJ2-3,-,CATFPAGVADTQYF,TGTGCCACCTTCCCAGCGGGAGTGGCAGATACGCAGTATTTT
TRBV15,-,TRBJ2-1,-,CATSRGSVSLASYNEQFF,TGTGCCACCAGCAGAGGGTCAGTTAGTCTAGCTTCCTACAATGAGCAGTTCTTC
TRBV11-2,TRBD1,TRBJ1-2,-,CASSLVGQGGKGYTF,TGTGCCAGCAGCTTAGTGGGACAGGGAGGGAAAGGCTACACCTTC
TRBV11-2,-,TRBJ1-1,-,CASTQKPGNTEAFF,TGTGCCAGCACCCAAAAGCCCGGGAACACTGAAGCTTTCTTT
TRBV5-1,-,TRBJ2-7,-,CASSPEGRRVTYEQYF,TGCGCCAGCAGCCCGGAGGGGAGGAGGGTCACCTACGAGCAGTACTTC
TRBV21-1,-,TRBJ1-1,once,CASIKGQMNTEAFF,TGTGCCAGCATCAAAGGGCAGATGAACACTGAAGCTTTCTTT
TRBV25-1,TRBD1,TRBJ1-1,-,CASLGTGNTEAFF,TGTGCCAGTCTGGGGACAGGGAACACTGAAGCTTTCTTT
TRBV6-5,-,TRBJ1-6,-,CASSPGVNSPLHF,TGTGCCAGCAGCCCGGGGGTTAATTCACCCCTCCACTTT
TRBV27,TRBD1,TRBJ1-2,-,CASYDRGYGYTF,TGTGCCAGCTATGACAGGGGGTATGGCTACACCTTC
TRBV7-9,-,TRBJ2-7,-,CASSLENRGGEQYF,TGTGCCAGCAGCTTAGAAAACAGGGGGGGCGAGCAGTACTTC
TRBV5-1,TRBD1,TRBJ1-1,-,CASSPGTANTEAFF,TGCGCCAGCAGCCCCGGGACAGCGAACACTGAAGCTTTCTTT
TRBV27,TRBD2,TRBJ2-3,-,CASSLSMVASGRTDTQYF,TGTGCCAGCAGTTTATCGATGGTGGCTAGCGGGAGGACAGATACGCAGTATTTT
TRBV19,-,TRBJ1-4,few,CATSDRGPATNEKLFF,TGTGCCACCTCAGATAGGGGCCCTGCAACTAATGAAAAACTGTTTTTT
TRBV7-2,-,TRBJ1-5,-,CASSSGSGSNQPQHF,TGTGCCAGCAGCTCGGGAAGCGGGAGCAATCAGCCCCAGCATTTT
TRBV6-5,-,TRBJ1-5,-,CASSRQSNQPQHF,TGTGCCAGCAGTCGACAGAGCAATCAGCCCCAGCATTTT
TRBV7-6,-,TRBJ1-2,-,CASSLEASADYGYTF,TGTGCCAGCAGCTTAGAGGCCAGTGCGGACTATGGCTACACCTTC
TRBV5-4,TRBD1,TRBJ2-7,-,CASSWTGTGGEQYF,TGTGCCAGCAGCTGGACCGGGACAGGGGGCGAGCAGTACTTC
TRBV6-1,TRBD1,TRBJ2-7,-,CASSLQGLGDEQYF,TGTGCCAGCAGTTTACAGGGGTTAGGAGACGAGCAGTACTTC
TRBV7-2,TRBD1,TRBJ1-1,-,CASSLGTGGLNTEAFF,TGTGCCAGCAGCTTAGGGACAGGGGGCTTGAACACTGAAGCTTTCTTT
TRBV7-9,TRBD1,TRBJ2-7,-,CASSSGQGISYEQYF,TGTGCCAGCAGCTCCGGACAGGGGATCTCCTACGAGCAGTACTTC
TRBV27,-,TRBJ2-5,-,CASSLQGVRETQYF,TGTGCCAGCAGTTTACAAGGGGTCCGGGAGACCCAGTACTTC
TRBV27,-,TRBJ1-2,-,CASSPSGVYGYTF,TGTGCCAGCAGCCCCTCAGGGGTTTACGGCTACACCTTC
TRBV18,TRBD1,TRBJ1-1,-,CASSPPRGRLASEIYTEAFF,TGTGCCAGCTCACCACCCAGGGGGCGACTCGCGTCCGAAATCTACACTGAAGCTTTCTTT
TRBV5-6,TRBD1,TRBJ1-1,-,CASSYLRLRTGATEAFF,TGTGCCAGCAGCTACCTTCGGTTGAGGACAGGGGCCACTGAAGCTTTCTTT